This is a list of T cell receptor beta chains from one sample in a study of T cell responses to AZD1222 COVID-19 vaccine. TCRdb's table, derived via immunoSEQ multiplex PCR, lists solely in-frame clones and lacks some. Among some 150,000 clones, around 87% were seen once, and the ten largest hold about a tenth. The sample was peripheral blood, taken 28 days after the second AZD1222 dose. Every receptor here comes from an adult who received the AZD1222 COVID-19 vaccine. Each CDR3 is given with its conserved first and last residue. Fields, in order: J gene, V gene, D gene, clone size, CDR3 DNA, CDR3 protein. A D gene is named only where the DNA matches it firmly. Rows give clone size only sometimes, using once, few, many, or a class for an expanded clone.

J gene: TRBJ2-7
V gene: TRBV29-1
D gene: NA
clone size: NA
CDR3 DNA: TGCAGCGTTGAGGGGGAGCGAAACGAGCAGTACTTC
CDR3 protein: CSVEGERNEQYF

J gene: TRBJ2-1
V gene: TRBV6-5
D gene: TRBD2
clone size: NA
CDR3 DNA: TGTGCCAGCAGTTACGCGGGACTAGCAAGGAATGAGCAGTTCTTC
CDR3 protein: CASSYAGLARNEQFF

J gene: TRBJ1-6
V gene: TRBV27
D gene: TRBD1
clone size: NA
CDR3 DNA: TGTGCCAGCAGTTTTCAGCCCCTGGGACAGTATAATCGGAATTCACCCCTCCACTTT
CDR3 protein: CASSFQPLGQYNRNSPLHF

J gene: TRBJ2-1
V gene: TRBV5-1
D gene: NA
clone size: NA
CDR3 DNA: TGCGCCAGCAGCTGGGGGAGTCAAGTGGATGAGCAGTTCTTC
CDR3 protein: CASSWGSQVDEQFF

J gene: TRBJ2-3
V gene: TRBV9
D gene: NA
clone size: NA
CDR3 DNA: TGTGCCAGCAGCGCGGGATTGGGGGGCCGCGCCACAGATACGCAGTATTTT
CDR3 protein: CASSAGLGGRATDTQYF

J gene: TRBJ1-4
V gene: TRBV5-1
D gene: NA
clone size: NA
CDR3 DNA: TGCGCCAGCAGCCCCTCAGGGGTAGGGTTTGAAAAACTGTTTTTT
CDR3 protein: CASSPSGVGFEKLFF

J gene: TRBJ1-6
V gene: TRBV19
D gene: NA
clone size: NA
CDR3 DNA: TGTGCCAGTAGTAAAGGAGACTATAATTCACCCCTCCACTTT
CDR3 protein: CASSKGDYNSPLHF

J gene: TRBJ2-7
V gene: TRBV7-2
D gene: NA
clone size: NA
CDR3 DNA: TGTGCCAGCAGCTTAGGCGGGACGCTTCCCTACGAGCAGTACTTC
CDR3 protein: CASSLGGTLPYEQYF

J gene: TRBJ1-5
V gene: TRBV11-2
D gene: NA
clone size: NA
CDR3 DNA: TGTGCCAGCAGCCCCTATGGCAGGGGCGGCAATCAGCCCCAGCATTTT
CDR3 protein: CASSPYGRGGNQPQHF

J gene: TRBJ2-7
V gene: TRBV30
D gene: NA
clone size: NA
CDR3 DNA: TGTGCCTGGAATGGGGTCGCCTACGAGCAGTACTTC
CDR3 protein: CAWNGVAYEQYF

J gene: TRBJ2-5
V gene: TRBV24-1
D gene: NA
clone size: NA
CDR3 DNA: TGTGCCACCAGTGACACTGGGACCGTTCAAGAGACCCAGTACTTC
CDR3 protein: CATSDTGTVQETQYF

J gene: TRBJ2-3
V gene: TRBV27
D gene: NA
clone size: NA
CDR3 DNA: TGTGCCAGCAGTTCCGCGGACAGAATGAACACAGATACGCAGTATTTT
CDR3 protein: CASSSADRMNTDTQYF

J gene: TRBJ2-5
V gene: TRBV7-3
D gene: TRBD2
clone size: NA
CDR3 DNA: TGTGCCAGCAGCCCGCGGGAGGGGGAGACCCAGTACTTC
CDR3 protein: CASSPREGETQYF

J gene: TRBJ1-2
V gene: TRBV9
D gene: NA
clone size: few
CDR3 DNA: TGTGCCAGCAGCGTAGCTCTGGTACCGGACGATGGCTACACCTTC
CDR3 protein: CASSVALVPDDGYTF

J gene: TRBJ2-1
V gene: TRBV13
D gene: NA
clone size: NA
CDR3 DNA: TGTGCCAGCAGCTTAGTCTCCGGAGGGCCTTATCATGAGCAGTTCTTC
CDR3 protein: CASSLVSGGPYHEQFF

J gene: TRBJ2-7
V gene: TRBV4-3
D gene: NA
clone size: NA
CDR3 DNA: TGCGCCAGCGGGCGACTCACCGTCTACGAGCAGTACTTC
CDR3 protein: CASGRLTVYEQYF

J gene: TRBJ2-1
V gene: TRBV7-2
D gene: TRBD2
clone size: NA
CDR3 DNA: TGTGCCAGCAGTCGGACTAGCGGGGTATACAATGAGCAGTTCTTC
CDR3 protein: CASSRTSGVYNEQFF